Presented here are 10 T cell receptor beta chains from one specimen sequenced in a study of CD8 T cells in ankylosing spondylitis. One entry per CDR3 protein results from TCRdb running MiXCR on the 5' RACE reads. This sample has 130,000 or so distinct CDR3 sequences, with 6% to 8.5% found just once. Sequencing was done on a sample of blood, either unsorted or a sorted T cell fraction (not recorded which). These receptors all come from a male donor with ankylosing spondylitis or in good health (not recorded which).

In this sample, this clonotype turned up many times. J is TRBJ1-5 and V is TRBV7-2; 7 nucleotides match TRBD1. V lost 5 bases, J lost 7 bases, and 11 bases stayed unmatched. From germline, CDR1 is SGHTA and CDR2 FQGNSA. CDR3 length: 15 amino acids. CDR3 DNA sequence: TGTGCCAGCAGCCAGGGGGGGGGGCCTAGCCAGCCCCAGCATTTT. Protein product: CASSQGGGPSQPQHF.

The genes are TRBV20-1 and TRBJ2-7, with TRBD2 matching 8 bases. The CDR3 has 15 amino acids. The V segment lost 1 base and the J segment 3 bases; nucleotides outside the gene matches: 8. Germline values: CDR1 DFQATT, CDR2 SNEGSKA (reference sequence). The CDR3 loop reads CSARGDSGVNYEQYF. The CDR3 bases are TGCAGTGCTAGAGGGGATAGCGGGGTCAACTACGAGCAGTACTTC.

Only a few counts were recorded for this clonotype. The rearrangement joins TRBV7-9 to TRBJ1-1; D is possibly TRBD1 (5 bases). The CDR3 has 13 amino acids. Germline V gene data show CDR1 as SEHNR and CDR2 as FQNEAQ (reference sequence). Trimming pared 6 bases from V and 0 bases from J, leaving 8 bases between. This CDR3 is CASRRGMNTEAFF. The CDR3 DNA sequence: TGTGCCAGCAGGCGGGGGATGAACACTGAAGCTTTCTTT.

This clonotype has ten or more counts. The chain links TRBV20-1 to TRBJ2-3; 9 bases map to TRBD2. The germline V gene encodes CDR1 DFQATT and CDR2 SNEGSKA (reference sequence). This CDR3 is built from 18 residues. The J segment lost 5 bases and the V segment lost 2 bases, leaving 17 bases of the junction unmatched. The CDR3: CSARYVAGDPPSGDTQYF. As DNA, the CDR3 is TGCAGTGCTAGATACGTAGCGGGAGACCCACCTAGTGGAGATACGCAGTATTTT.

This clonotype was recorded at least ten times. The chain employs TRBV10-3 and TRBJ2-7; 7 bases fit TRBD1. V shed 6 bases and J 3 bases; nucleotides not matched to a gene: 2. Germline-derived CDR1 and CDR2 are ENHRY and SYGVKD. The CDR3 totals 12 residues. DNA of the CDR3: TGTGCCATCAGCGGGACAGACTACGAGCAGTACTTC. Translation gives CAISGTDYEQYF.

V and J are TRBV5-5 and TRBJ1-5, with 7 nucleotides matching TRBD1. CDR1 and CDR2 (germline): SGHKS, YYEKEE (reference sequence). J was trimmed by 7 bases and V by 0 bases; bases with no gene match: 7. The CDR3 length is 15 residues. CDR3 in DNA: TGTGCCAGCAGCTTGGCAGGGGGGGGAGGCCAGCCCCAGCATTTT. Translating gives CASSLAGGGGQPQHF.

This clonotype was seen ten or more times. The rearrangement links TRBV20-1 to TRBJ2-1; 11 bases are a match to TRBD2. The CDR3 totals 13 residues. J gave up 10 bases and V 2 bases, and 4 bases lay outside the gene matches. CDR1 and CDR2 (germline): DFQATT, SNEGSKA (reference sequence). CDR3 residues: CSARLAGGGEQFF. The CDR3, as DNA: TGCAGTGCTAGACTAGCGGGAGGAGGGGAGCAGTTCTTC.

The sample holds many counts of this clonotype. The CDR3 sequence: CSVDRVEQYF. The CDR3 DNA reads TGCAGTGTTGACAGGGTCGAGCAGTACTTC. V is TRBV20-1 and J is TRBJ2-7; 7 bases map to TRBD1. Germline CDR1 is DFQATT and CDR2 is SNEGSKA (reference sequence). This CDR3 comprises 10 residues. The V and J ends lost 7 bases and 6 bases, in that order; junction bases with no gene match: 3.

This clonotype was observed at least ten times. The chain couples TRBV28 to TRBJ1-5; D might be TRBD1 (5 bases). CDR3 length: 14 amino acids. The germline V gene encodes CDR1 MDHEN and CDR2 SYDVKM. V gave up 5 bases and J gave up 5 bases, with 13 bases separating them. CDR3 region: CASSGGVPYQPQHF. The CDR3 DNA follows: TGTGCCAGCAGTGGAGGGGTACCCTATCAGCCCCAGCATTTT.

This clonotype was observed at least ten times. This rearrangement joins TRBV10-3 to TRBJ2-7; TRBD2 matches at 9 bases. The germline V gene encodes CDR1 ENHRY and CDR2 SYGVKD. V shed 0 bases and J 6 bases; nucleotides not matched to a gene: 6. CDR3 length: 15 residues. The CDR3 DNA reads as TGTGCCATCAGTGAGTCGTGGGGACTAGCTTCCGAGCAGTACTTC. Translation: CAISESWGLASEQYF.